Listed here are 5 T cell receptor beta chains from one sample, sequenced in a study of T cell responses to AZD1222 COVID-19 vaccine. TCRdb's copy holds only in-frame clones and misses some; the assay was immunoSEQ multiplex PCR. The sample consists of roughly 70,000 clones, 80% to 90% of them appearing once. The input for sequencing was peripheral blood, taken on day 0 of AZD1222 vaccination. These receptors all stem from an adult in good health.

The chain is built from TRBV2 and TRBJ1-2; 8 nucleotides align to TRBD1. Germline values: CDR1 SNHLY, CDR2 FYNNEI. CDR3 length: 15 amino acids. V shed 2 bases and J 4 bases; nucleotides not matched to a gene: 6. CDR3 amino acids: CASSESPGGGYGYTF. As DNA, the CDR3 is TGTGCCAGCAGTGAATCTCCAGGGGGCGGCTATGGCTACACCTTC.

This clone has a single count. CDR3 amino acids: CAWSVRDTIYF. In nucleotides, the CDR3 is TGTGCCTGGAGTGTACGGGACACCATATATTTT. The gene calls are TRBV30 and TRBJ1-3; the D is unclear. The germline V gene has CDR1 GTSNPN and CDR2 SVGIG (reference sequence). The CDR3 is 11 residues long. V was trimmed by 0 bases and J by 8 bases, leaving 5 bases between them.

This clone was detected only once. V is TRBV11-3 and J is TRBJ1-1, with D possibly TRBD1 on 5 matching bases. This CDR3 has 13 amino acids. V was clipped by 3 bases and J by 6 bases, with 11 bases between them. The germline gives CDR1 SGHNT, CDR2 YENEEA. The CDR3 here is CASSFAAGSEAFF. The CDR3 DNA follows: TGTGCCAGCAGCTTTGCAGCAGGGTCTGAAGCTTTCTTT.

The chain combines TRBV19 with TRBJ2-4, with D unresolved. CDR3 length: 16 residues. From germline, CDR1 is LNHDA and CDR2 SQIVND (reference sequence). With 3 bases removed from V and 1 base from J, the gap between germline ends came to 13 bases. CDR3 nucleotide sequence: TGTGCCAGTAGTATGTCCAGCCTTGGGGCCAAAAACATTCAGTACTTC. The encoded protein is CASSMSSLGAKNIQYF.

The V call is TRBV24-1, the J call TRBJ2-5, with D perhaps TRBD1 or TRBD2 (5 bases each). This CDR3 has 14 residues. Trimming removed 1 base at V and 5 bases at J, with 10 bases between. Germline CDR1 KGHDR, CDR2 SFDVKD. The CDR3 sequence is CATSDFQGRETQYF. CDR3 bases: TGTGCCACCAGTGATTTCCAGGGACGGGAGACCCAGTACTTC.